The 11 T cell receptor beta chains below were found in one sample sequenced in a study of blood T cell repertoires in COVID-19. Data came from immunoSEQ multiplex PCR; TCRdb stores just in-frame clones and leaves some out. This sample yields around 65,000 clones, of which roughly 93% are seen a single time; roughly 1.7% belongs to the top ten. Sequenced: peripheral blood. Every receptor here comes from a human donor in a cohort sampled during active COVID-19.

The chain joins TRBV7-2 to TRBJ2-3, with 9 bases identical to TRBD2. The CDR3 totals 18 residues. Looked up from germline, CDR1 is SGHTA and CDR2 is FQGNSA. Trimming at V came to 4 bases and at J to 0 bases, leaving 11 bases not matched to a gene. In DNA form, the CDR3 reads TGTGCCAGCAGCTCCCGCCCCTTTAGCGGGGGTAGCACAGATACGCAGTATTTT. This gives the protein CASSSRPFSGGSTDTQYF.

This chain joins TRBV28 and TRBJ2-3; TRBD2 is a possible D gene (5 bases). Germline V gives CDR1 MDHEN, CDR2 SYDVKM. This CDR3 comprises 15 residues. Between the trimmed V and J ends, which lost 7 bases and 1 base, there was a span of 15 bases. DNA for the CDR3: TGTGCCAGCATAAGTTTAACCGGGGGCACAGATACGCAGTATTTT. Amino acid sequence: CASISLTGGTDTQYF.

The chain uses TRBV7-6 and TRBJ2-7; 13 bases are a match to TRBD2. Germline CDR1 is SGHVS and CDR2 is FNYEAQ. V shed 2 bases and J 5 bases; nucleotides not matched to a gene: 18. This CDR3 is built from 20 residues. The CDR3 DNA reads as TGTGCCAGCAGCTTATACCCGCCCCCCAGGACTAGCGGGAGCGGGGACGAGCAGTACTTC. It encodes CASSLYPPPRTSGSGDEQYF.

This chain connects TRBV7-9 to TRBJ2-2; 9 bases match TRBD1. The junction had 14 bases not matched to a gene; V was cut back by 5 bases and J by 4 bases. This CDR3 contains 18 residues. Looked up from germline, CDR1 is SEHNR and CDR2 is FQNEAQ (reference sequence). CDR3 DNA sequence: TGTGCCAGCAGCCCCTGGAGGGGACAGGGAAGGAGCACCGGGGAGCTGTTTTTT. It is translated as CASSPWRGQGRSTGELFF.

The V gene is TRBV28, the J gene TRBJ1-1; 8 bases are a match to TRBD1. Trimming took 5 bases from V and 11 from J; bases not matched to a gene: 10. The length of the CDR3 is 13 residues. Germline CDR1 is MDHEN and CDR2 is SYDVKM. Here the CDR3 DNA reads TGTGCCAGCAGTATGGGACAGGAACCTAGGGCTTTCTTT. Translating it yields CASSMGQEPRAFF.

CDR3 coding DNA: TGTGCCACCAGCAGAGATCATCGGAAGCGGTACGGCAATCAGCCCCAGCATTTT. This translates into CATSRDHRKRYGNQPQHF. The chain recombines TRBV15 with TRBJ1-5; no clear D gene. The ends were cut back, 0 bases at V and 2 bases at J, with 17 bases in the middle. CDR1 and CDR2 (germline): LNHNV, YYDKDF (reference sequence). CDR3 length equals 18 residues.

CDR3 protein: CASSQYGEETQYF. The CDR3 nucleotides read TGCGCCAGCAGCCAATATGGAGAAGAGACCCAGTACTTC. This chain connects TRBV4-1 to TRBJ2-5, with D uncertain. Per germline, CDR1 MGHRA and CDR2 YSYEKL. The germline V and J ends were trimmed by 2 bases and 3 bases, with 7 bases remaining between them. The CDR3 runs 13 residues.

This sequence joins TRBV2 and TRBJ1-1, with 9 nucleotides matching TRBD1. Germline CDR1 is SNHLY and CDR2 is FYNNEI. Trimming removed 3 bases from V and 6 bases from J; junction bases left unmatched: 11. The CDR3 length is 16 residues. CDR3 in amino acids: CASSDPHRGREAEAFF. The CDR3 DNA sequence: TGTGCCAGCAGTGACCCCCACAGGGGGCGCGAGGCTGAAGCTTTCTTT.

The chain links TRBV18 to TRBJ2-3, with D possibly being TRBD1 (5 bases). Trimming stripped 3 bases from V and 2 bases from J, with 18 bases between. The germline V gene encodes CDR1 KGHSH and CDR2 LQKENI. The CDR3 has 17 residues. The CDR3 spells CASSPSRQSEYTDTQYF. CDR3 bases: TGTGCCAGCTCACCGAGTCGACAGAGTGAATACACAGATACGCAGTATTTT.

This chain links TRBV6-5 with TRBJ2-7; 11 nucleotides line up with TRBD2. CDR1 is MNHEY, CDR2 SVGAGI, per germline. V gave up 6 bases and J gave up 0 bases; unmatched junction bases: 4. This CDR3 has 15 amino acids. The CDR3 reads CASRLAGGSSYEQYF. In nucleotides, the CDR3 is TGTGCCAGCAGATTAGCGGGGGGGAGCTCCTACGAGCAGTACTTC.

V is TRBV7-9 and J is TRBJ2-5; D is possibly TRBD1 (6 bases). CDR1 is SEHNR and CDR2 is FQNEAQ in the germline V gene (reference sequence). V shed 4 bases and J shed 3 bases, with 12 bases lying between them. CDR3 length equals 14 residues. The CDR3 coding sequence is TGTGCCAGCAGCTCCGACAGGTTAAAAGAGACCCAGTACTTC. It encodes CASSSDRLKETQYF.